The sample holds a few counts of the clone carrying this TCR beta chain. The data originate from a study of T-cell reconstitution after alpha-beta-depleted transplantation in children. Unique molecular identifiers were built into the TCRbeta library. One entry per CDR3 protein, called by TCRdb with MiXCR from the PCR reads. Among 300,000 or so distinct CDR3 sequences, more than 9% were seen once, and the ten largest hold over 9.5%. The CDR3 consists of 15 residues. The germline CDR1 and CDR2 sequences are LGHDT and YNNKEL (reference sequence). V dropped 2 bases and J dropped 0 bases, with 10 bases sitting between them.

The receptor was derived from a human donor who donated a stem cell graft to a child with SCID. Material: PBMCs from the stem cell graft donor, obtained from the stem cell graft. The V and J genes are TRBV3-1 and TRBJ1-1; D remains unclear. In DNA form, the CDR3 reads TGTGCCAGCAGCCAAAGAGGAGGATTGAACACTGAAGCTTTCTTT. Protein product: CASSQRGGLNTEAFF. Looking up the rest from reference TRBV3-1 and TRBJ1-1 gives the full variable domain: DTAVSQTPKYLVTQMGNDKSIKCEQNLGHDTMYWYKQDSKKFLKIMFSYNNKELIINETVPNRFSPKSPDKAHLNLHINSLELGDSAVYFCASSQRGGLNTEAFFGQGTRLTVV.